Detailed here is one T cell receptor beta chain. The data were obtained in a study of patients and donors after allogeneic stem cell transplantation. TCRdb analysed the RT-PCR reads with MiXCR anew, one entry per CDR3 protein. The sample contains approximately 410,000 distinct CDR3 sequences, around 16% of which appear only once. The CDR3 contains 13 residues. CDR1 MNHNS and CDR2 SASEGT come from the germline V gene. Sequenced input: blood, either unsorted or a sorted T cell fraction (not recorded which). The V gene is TRBV6-1, the J gene TRBJ1-5; 7 nucleotides align to TRBD1. The origin of this receptor is a human donor who was either an allogeneic HSCT recipient or a stem cell or donor lymphocyte infusion donor (not recorded which). It is not recorded whose cells these are; they may come from a transplant donor. The CDR3 loop reads CGTRQGSNQPQHF. The CDR3 DNA follows: TGTGGTACCCGACAGGGATCCAATCAGCCCCAGCATTTT.